Sequencing of this T cell receptor delta chain was carried out in a study of γδ T cells in repeated Plasmodium falciparum infection. Whole-study context: The natural-infection arm compared Malian children under seasonal malaria with matched Australian children. Sampling occurred at baseline, pre-infection for selected infections, and 21 days post-infection.

Comment on this clone: The protein TCRdb gives is from a much larger clone and does not agree with this DNA's translation at residue 5, likely a read error; the protein shown here comes from the DNA.

The CDR3 has 18 amino acids. Germline CDR1 is TSWWSYY and CDR2 is QGS. With 5 bases clipped from V and 2 bases from J, the junction kept 14 bases outside the gene matches. Sequencing covered both gamma and delta TCR chains per sample. TCRdb called clones from the multiplex PCR reads again using CATT. Of more than 70,000 delta-chain clones listed, approximately 0.92% are singletons. Flow sorting of PBMC yielded separate Vgamma9/Vdelta2+ and Vdelta2-negative gammadelta T cell populations for bulk repertoire analysis. The clonotype was recovered from a pool of human donors (malaria-infected and uninfected, not separated). The sample taken for sequencing was gamma-delta T cells from blood. This chain connects TRDV1 to TRDJ1, with 10 bases that match TRDD3. The CDR3 DNA is TGTGCTCTTGGGAAACGATTCCAAATACTGGGGGATACCGATAAACTCATCTTT. This encodes CALGKRFQILGDTDKLIF.